This T cell receptor (beta chain) was recorded in a study of cytomegalovirus exposure and HLA in healthy donors. Study in general: Early released data had about 80 million unique TCRs, all coming from HLA-typed donors.

60 Vbeta and 13 Jbeta primers were used in PCR. Only in-frame clones appear in the TCRdb table, and some are missing; sequencing was by immunoSEQ multiplex PCR. The sample holds about 170,000 clones; 75% to 90% are singletons and the top ten take about 2.3%. The V gene end was trimmed by 5 bases and the J gene end by 2 bases; junction bases not matched to a gene: 5. This CDR3 has 14 amino acids. Germline V lookup: CDR1 SGHNT, CDR2 YYREEE (reference sequence). Material: PBMCs. This TCR was sampled from a male donor in good health and CMV-seronegative. The chain joins TRBV5-4 to TRBJ2-3; TRBD1 aligns across 7 bases. The CDR3 loop is CASRPGTATDTQYF. CDR3 bases: TGTGCCAGCAGGCCCGGGACAGCCACAGATACGCAGTATTTT.